This T cell receptor beta chain is drawn from a study of cytomegalovirus exposure and HLA in healthy donors. The assay was immunoSEQ multiplex PCR, and TCRdb's table has in-frame clones only and misses some. The data contain under 350,000 clones, about 86% of them singletons. Germline-derived CDR1 and CDR2 are MGHRA and YSYEKL. This CDR3 has 16 amino acids. V lost 5 bases and J lost 0, with 16 bases in between. The J gene is TRBJ1-1, the V gene TRBV4-1, with D possibly being TRBD1 (5 bases). The clonotype comes from a woman under 30 in good health and CMV-seronegative. What was sequenced was PBMCs. CDR3 region: CASSSYPTVMNTEAFF. Written as DNA, the CDR3 is TGCGCCAGCAGCTCATACCCGACAGTCATGAACACTGAAGCTTTCTTT.